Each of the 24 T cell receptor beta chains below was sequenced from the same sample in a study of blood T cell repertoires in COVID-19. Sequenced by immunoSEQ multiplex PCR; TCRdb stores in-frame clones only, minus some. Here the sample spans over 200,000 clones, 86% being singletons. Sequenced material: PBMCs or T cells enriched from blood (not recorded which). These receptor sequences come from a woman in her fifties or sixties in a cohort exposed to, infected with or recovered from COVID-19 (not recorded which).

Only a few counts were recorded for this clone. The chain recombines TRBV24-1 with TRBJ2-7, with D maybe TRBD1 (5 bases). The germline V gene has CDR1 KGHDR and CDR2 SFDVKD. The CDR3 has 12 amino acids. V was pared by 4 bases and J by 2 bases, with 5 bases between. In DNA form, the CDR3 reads TGTGCCACCAGTGACAGGGCCTACGAGCAGTACTTC. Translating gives CATSDRAYEQYF.

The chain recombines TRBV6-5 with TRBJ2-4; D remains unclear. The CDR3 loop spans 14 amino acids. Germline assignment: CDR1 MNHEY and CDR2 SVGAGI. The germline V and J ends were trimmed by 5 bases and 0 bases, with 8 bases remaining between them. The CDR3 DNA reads TGTGCCAGCAGTAATCAACTAGCCAAAAACATTCAGTACTTC. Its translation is CASSNQLAKNIQYF.

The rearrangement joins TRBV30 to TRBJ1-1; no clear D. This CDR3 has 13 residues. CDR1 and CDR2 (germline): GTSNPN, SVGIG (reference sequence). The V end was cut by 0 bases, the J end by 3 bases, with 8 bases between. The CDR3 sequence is CAWSVYIYTEAFF. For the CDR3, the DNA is TGTGCCTGGAGTGTGTACATCTACACTGAAGCTTTCTTT.

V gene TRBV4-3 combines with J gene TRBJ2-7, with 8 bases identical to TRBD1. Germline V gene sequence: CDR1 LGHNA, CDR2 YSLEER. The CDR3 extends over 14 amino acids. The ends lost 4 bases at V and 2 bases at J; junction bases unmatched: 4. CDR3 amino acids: CASSPGQGTYEQYF. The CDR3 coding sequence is TGCGCCAGCAGCCCCGGACAGGGAACCTACGAGCAGTACTTC.

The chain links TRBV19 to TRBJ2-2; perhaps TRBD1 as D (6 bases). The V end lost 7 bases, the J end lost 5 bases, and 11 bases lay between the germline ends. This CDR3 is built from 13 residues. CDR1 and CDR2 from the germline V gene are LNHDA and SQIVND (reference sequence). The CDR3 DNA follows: TGTGCCAGTAAACACAGGGCTACCGGGGAGCTGTTTTTT. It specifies CASKHRATGELFF.

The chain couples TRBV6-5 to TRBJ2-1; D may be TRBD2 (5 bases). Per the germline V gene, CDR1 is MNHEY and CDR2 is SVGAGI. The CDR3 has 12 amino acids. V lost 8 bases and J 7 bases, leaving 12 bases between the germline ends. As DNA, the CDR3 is TGTGCCAGCCTCGGGATCGAAAATGAGCAGTTCTTC. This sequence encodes CASLGIENEQFF.

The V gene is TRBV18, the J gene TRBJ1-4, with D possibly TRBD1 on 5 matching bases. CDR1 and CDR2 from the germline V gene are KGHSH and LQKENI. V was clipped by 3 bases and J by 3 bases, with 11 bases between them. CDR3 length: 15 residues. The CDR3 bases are TGTGCCAGCTCACCTGGAAAGACAGCTAATGAAAAACTGTTTTTT. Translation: CASSPGKTANEKLFF.

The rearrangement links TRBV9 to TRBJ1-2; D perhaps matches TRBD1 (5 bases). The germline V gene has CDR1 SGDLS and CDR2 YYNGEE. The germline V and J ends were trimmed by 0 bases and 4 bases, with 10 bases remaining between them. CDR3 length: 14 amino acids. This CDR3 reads CASSVDRSPYGYTF. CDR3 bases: TGTGCCAGCAGCGTAGACAGGAGCCCCTATGGCTACACCTTC.

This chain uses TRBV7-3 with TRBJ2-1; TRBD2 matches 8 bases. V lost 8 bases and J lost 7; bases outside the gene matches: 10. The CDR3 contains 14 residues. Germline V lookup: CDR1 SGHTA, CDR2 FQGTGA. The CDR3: CASRGTSISNEQFF. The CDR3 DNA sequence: TGTGCCAGCCGCGGGACTAGTATTTCGAATGAGCAGTTCTTC.

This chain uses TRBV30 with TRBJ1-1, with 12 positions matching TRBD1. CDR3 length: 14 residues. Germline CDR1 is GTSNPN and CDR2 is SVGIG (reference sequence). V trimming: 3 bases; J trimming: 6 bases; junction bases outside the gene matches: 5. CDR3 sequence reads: CAWREGQGAPEAFF. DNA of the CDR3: TGTGCCTGGAGGGAGGGACAGGGGGCACCTGAAGCTTTCTTT. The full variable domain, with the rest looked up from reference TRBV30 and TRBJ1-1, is SQTIHQWPATLVQPVGSPLSLECTVEGTSNPNLYWYRQAAGRGLQLLFYSVGIGQISSEVPQNLSASRPQDRQFILSSKKLLLSDSGFYLCAWREGQGAPEAFFGQGTRLTVV.

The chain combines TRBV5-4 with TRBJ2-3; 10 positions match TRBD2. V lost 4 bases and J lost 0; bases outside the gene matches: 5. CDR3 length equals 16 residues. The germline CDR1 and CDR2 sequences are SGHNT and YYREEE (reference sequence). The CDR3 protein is CASSPRTSGSTDTQYF. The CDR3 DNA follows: TGTGCCAGCAGCCCCAGGACTAGCGGTAGCACAGATACGCAGTATTTT.

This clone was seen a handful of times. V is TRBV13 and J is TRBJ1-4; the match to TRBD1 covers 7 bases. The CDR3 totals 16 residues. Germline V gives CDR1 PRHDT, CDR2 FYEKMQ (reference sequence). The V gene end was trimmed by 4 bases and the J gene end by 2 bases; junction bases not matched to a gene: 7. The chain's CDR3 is CASSSQGTVTNEKLFF. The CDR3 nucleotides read TGTGCCAGCAGCTCCCAAGGGACAGTGACTAATGAAAAACTGTTTTTT.

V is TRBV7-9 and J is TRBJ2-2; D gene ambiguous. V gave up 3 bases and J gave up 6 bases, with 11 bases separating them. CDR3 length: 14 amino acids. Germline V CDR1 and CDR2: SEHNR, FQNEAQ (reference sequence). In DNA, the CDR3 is TGTGCCAGCAGCTTTGGGCTAAGTTCCGGGGAGCTGTTTTTT. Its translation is CASSFGLSSGELFF. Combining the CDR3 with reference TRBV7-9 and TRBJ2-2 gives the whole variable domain DTGVSQNPRHKITKRGQNVTFRCDPISEHNRLYWYRQTLGQGPEFLTYFQNEAQLEKSRLLSDRFSAERPKGSFSTLEIQRTEQGDSAMYLCASSFGLSSGELFFGEGSRLTVL.

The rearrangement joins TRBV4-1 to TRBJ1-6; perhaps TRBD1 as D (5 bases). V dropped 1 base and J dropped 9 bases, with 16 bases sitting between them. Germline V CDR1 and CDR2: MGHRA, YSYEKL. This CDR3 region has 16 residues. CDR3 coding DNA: TGCGCCAGCAGCCAAGGACAGACCGGCCGAAGTTCACCCCTCCACTTT. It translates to CASSQGQTGRSSPLHF.

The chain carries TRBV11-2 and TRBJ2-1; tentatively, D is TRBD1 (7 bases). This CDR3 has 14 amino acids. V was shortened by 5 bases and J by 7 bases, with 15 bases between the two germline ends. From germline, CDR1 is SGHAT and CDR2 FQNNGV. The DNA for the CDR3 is TGTGCCAGCAGCCCGGGGCAGGGGGGAAATGAGCAGTTCTTC. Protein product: CASSPGQGGNEQFF.

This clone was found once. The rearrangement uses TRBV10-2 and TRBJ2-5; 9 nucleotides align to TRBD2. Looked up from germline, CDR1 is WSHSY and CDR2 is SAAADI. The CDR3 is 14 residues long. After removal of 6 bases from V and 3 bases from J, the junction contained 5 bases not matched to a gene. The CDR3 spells CASSSGGPEETQYF. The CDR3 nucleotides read TGCGCCAGCAGCAGCGGGGGGCCAGAAGAGACCCAGTACTTC.

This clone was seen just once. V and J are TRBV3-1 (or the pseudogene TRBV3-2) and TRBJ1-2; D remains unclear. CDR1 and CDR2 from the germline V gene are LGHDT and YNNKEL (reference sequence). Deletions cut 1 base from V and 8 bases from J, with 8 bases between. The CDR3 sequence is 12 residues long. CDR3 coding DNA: TGTGCCAGCAGCCAAGGGCGAGGCGGCTACACCTTC. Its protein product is CASSQGRGGYTF.

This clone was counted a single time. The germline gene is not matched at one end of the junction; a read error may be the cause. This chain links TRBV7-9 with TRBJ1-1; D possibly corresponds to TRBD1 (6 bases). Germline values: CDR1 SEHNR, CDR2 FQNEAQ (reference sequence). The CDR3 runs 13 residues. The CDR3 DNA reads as TGTGCCAGCAGCTTAGGAACGACAGGTGGTGGGGACTTT. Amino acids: CASSLGTTGGGDF.

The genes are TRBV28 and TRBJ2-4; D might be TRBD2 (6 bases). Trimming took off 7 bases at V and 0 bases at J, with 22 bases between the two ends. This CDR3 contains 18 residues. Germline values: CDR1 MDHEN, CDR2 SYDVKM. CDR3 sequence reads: CASNPGTRRDLAKNIQYF. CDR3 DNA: TGTGCCAGCAACCCCGGAACGAGGCGGGACCTAGCCAAAAACATTCAGTACTTC.

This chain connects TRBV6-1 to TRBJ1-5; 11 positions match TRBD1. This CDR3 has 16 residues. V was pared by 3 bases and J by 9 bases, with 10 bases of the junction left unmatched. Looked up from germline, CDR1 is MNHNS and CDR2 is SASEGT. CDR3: CASSEDRGRWNGPQHF. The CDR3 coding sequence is TGTGCCAGCAGTGAGGACAGGGGGCGCTGGAATGGGCCCCAGCATTTT.

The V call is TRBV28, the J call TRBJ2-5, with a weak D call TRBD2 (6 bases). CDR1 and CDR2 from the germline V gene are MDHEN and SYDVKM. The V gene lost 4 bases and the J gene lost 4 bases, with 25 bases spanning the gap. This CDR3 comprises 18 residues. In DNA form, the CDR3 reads TGTGCCAGCAGTTCCCGCGGGCAGGGAAAAGTGCGGGGAGAGACCCAGTACTTC. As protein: CASSSRGQGKVRGETQYF.

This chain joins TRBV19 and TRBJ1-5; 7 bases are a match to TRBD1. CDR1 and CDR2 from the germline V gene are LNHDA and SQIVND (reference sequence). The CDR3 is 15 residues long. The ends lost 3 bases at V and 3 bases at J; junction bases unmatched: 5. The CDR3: CASSIGGTDNQPQHF. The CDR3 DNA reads TGTGCCAGTAGTATTGGGGGGACAGACAATCAGCCCCAGCATTTT. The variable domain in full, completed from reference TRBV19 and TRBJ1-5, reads DGGITQSPKYLFRKEGQNVTLSCEQNLNHDAMYWYRQDPGQGLRLIYYSQIVNDFQKGDIAEGYSVSREKKESFPLTVTSAQKNPTAFYLCASSIGGTDNQPQHFGDGTRLSIL.

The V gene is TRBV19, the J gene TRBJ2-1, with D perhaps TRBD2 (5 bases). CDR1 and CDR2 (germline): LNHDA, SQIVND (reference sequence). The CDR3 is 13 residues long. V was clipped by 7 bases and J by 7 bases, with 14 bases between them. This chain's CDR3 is CASNSGKENEQFF. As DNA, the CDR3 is TGTGCCAGTAACTCCGGGAAGGAAAATGAGCAGTTCTTC.

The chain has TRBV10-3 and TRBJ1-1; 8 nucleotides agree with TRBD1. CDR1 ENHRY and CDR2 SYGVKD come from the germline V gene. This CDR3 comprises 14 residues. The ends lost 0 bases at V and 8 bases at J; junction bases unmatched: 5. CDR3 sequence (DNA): TGTGCCATCAGTGAGTCTGGACAGGGCGTAGAAGCTTTCTTT. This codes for CAISESGQGVEAFF.